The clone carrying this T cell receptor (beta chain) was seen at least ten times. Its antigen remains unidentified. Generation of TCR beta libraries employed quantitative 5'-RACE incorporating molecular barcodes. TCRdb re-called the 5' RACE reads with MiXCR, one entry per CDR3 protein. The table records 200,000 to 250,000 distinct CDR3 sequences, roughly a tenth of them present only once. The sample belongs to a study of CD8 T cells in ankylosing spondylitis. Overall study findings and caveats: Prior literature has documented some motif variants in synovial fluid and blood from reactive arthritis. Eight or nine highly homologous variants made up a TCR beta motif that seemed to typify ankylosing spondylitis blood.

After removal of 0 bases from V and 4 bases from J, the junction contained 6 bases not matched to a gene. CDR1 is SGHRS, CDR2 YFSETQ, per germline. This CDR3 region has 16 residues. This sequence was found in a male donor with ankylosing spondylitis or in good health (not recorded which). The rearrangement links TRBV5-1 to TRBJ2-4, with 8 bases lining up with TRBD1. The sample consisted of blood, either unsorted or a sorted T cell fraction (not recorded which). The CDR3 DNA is TGCGCCAGCAGCTTGGACGGGACAGGTATGAAAAACATTCAGTACTTC. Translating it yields CASSLDGTGMKNIQYF.